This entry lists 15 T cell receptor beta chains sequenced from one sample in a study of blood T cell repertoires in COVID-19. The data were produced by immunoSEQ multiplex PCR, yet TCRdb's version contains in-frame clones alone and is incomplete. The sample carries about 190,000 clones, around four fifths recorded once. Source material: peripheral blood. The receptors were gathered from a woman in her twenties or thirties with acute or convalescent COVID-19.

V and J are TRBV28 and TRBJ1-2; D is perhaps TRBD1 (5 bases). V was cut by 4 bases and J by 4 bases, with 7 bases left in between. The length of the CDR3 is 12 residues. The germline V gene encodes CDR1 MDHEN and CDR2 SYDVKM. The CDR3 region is CASSSGIYGYTF. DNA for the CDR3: TGTGCCAGCAGTTCAGGGATCTATGGCTACACCTTC.

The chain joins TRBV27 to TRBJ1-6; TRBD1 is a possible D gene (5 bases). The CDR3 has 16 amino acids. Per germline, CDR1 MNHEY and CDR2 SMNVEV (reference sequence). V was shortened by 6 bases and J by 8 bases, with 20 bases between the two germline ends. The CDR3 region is CASRPRIGAGDSPLHF. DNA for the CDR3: TGTGCCAGCAGACCCCGGATCGGGGCGGGGGATTCACCCCTCCACTTT.

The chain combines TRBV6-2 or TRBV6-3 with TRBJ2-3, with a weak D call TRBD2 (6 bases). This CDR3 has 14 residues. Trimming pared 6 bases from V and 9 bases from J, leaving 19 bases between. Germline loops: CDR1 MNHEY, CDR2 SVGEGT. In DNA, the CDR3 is TGTGCCAGCAGCCCTGCGGGGACCCAGACGACGCAGTATTTT. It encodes CASSPAGTQTTQYF.

The CDR3 loop is CASSARQGRGEKLFF. In DNA form, the CDR3 reads TGTGCCAGCAGCGCAAGACAGGGGCGGGGTGAAAAACTGTTTTTT. The chain couples TRBV9 to TRBJ1-4, with 8 bases matching TRBD1. From germline, CDR1 is SGDLS and CDR2 YYNGEE. The V segment lost 3 bases and the J segment 7 bases; nucleotides outside the gene matches: 8. The CDR3 totals 15 residues.

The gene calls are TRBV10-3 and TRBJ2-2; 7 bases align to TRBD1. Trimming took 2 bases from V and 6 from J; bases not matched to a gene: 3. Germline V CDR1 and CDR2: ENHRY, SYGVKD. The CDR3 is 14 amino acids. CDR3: CAISEIQGAGELFF. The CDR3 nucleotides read TGTGCCATCAGTGAGATCCAGGGGGCCGGGGAGCTGTTTTTT.

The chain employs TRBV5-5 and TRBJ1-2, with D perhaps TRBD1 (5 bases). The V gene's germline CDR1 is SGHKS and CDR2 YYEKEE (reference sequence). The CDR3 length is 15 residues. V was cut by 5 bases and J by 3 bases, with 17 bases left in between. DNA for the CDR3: TGTGCCAGCAGTCTGGACATTACCCTCTACTATGGCTACACCTTC. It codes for CASSLDITLYYGYTF.

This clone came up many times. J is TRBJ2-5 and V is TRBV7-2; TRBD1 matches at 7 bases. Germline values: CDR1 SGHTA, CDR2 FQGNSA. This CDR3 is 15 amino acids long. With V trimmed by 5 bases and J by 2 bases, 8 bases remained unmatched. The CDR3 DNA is TGTGCCAGCAGCACGGACAGGAGTTATCAAGAGACCCAGTACTTC. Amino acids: CASSTDRSYQETQYF.

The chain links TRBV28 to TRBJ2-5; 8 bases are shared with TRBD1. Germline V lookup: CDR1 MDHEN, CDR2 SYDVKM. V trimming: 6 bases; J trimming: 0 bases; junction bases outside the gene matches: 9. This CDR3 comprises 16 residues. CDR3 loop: CASSGETGEYQETQYF. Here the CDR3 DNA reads TGTGCCAGCAGCGGTGAGACAGGGGAGTACCAAGAGACCCAGTACTTC. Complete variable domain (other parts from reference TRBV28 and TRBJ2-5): DVKVTQSSRYLVKRTGEKVFLECVQDMDHENMFWYRQDPGLGLRLIYFSYDVKMKEKGDIPEGYSVSREKKERFSLILESASTNQTSMYLCASSGETGEYQETQYFGPGTRLLVL.

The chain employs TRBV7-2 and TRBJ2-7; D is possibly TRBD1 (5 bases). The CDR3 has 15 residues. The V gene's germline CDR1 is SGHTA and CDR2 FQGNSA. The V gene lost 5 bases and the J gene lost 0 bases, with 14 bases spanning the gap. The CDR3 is CASSKDTSSSYEQYF. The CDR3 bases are TGTGCCAGCAGCAAGGACACTTCGAGCTCCTACGAGCAGTACTTC. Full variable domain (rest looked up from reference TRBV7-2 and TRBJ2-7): GAGVSQSPSNKVTEKGKDVELRCDPISGHTALYWYRQSLGQGLEFLIYFQGNSAPDKSGLPSDRFSAERTGGSVSTLTIQRTQQEDSAVYLCASSKDTSSSYEQYFGPGTRLTVT.

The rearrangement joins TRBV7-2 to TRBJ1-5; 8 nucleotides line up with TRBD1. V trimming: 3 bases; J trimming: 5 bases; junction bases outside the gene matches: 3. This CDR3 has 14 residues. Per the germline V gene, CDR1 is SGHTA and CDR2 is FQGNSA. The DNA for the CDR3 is TGTGCCAGCAGCTTCATGGACAGGGATCAGCCCCAGCATTTT. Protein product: CASSFMDRDQPQHF.

CDR3 sequence (DNA): TGTGCCAGCAGCGCACAAAGCGGACAAGAGACCCAGTACTTC. This gives the protein CASSAQSGQETQYF. The rearrangement links TRBV5-8 to TRBJ2-5, with a possible D match to TRBD2 (5 bases). Germline CDR1 reads SGHTS; CDR2 reads YDEGEE. V dropped 4 bases and J dropped 2 bases, with 12 bases sitting between them. This CDR3 comprises 14 residues.

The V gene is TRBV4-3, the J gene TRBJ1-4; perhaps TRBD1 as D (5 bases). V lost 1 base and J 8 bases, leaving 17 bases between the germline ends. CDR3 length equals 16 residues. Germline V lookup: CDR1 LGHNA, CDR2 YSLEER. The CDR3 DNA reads TGCGCCAGCAGCCAAGGTGCGGGACCCCCAGGGGAAAAACTGTTTTTT. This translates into CASSQGAGPPGEKLFF.

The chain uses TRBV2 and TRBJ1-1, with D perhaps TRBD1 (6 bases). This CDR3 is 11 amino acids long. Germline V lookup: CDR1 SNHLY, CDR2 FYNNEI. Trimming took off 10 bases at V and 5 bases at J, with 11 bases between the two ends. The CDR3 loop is CATLRGTEAFF. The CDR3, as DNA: TGTGCCACCCTCAGGGGAACTGAAGCTTTCTTT.

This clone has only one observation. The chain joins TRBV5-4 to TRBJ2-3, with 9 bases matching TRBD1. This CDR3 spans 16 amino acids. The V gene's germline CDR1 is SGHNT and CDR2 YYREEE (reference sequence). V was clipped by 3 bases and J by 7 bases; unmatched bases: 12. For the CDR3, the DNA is TGTGCCAGCAGCTGGACCCGGACAGGGGAGTTTTATACGCAGTATTTT. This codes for CASSWTRTGEFYTQYF.

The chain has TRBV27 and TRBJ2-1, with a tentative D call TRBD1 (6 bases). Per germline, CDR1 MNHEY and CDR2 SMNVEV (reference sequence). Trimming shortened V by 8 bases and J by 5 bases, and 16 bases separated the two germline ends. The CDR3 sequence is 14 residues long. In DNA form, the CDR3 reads TGTGCCAGCTGGGATTCCGGGACAAACAATGAGCAGTTCTTC. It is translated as CASWDSGTNNEQFF.